This entry concerns a single T cell receptor beta chain. The clone's antigen remains unknown. Qualities for individual bases were not recorded, and no much larger clone is one base off. Library creation used RACE. TCRdb lists the instrument as NextSeq 500. Library preparation attached unique molecular identifiers to individual cDNA molecules for quantitative, reproducible TCR counting. For every blood RNA sample, sequencing covered both the TCR alpha and TCR beta chains. The authors processed their data as follows. A median of around 96,000 TCRs per sample was observed, with a range of about 23,224 to 690,600. The Decombinator software suite was used to annotate the V, J and CDR3 of the TCR reads. For PS versus PT1 abundance plots, all samples were subsampled to the same number of TCRs (28,000). TCRs were defined as expanded if absent before sensitization and observed at least eight times at the 2-week time point. TCRdb itself trimmed the public reads at Q25 with fastp, ran MiXCR and retained productive beta chains. When rows share a CDR3 protein, they turn into one entry using the most common DNA and genes. The V and J calls were determined by TCRdb, not by the authors. This sample has 89,000 or so distinct CDR3 sequences in its table, and around 7.9% of those were observed once. The biggest ten clones account for approximately 2.4% of the sample.

What this sample's time point label stands for: pre-sensitization, week 0. Interpreted using the paper, the treatment or condition label stands for: therapeutic diphenylcyclopropenone sensitization with weekly scalp DPC. Blood at each patch-test visit was drawn before the patch test was applied. Patients were eligible if aged 18 to 70, diagnosed with alopecia and judged suitable for DPC therapy, and pregnant patients were excluded. Total RNA was extracted from unfractionated whole blood that had been collected in Tempus Blood RNA tubes. This record comes from a study of human T cells and chemical hapten exposure (dated by TCRdb to about 2021). For the study in its entirety: For sensitization, 2% DPC in acetone was applied to a 2 cm by 2 cm area of upper inner arm skin. Roughly 30 alopecia patients gave blood for TCR sequencing at one to four time points (pre-sensitization, 2, 6 and 24 weeks). Blood samples were taken from patients before sensitization (week 0) and then at 2, 6 and about 24 weeks after DPC sensitization. Patch tests used Finn chambers with 0.01% DPC on the upper back, scored after 6 days by International Contact Dermatitis Research Group standards. Peripheral blood TCR repertoire changes were tracked in vivo in alopecia patients during primary and secondary sensitization to the hapten diphenylcyclopropenone (DPC). The mostly female patient cohort included alopecia areata with under or over 50% scalp involvement, alopecia totalis and alopecia universalis. Throughout the approximately 24-week study period, patients were also given weekly therapeutic DPC doses on the scalp. The libraries were sequenced as a pool, and the TCR yield per sample differed mostly because of small variations in library volumes within the pool.

The research as a whole found: Expanded TCRs formed significantly more large CDR3 similarity clusters than pre-sensitization or healthy control sets, consistent with antigen-driven responses. The number of PT1 expanded TCRs positively correlated with patch test score, significant at thresholds 8, 16 and 32 but not 4. After repeated subsampling, changes were observed in the strength of the expansion versus patch-test correlation and in the threshold at which the correlation became significant. DPC sensitization did not change how many TCRs were above 1 in 1000 frequency, and no evidence was found of alterations in global repertoire structure. Because all patients had alopecia, a presumed autoimmune disease, the immune response of the patients might differ from that of healthy individuals.

The germline V gene supplies CDR1 KGHSH and CDR2 LQKENI. From the cysteine through the phenylalanine, the CDR3 covers 14 amino acids. The CDR3 DNA has 42 bases and is translated from base 1. Relative to germline, V is 6 bases shorter and J is 8 bases shorter, with 16 bases between their ends. The sample here was whole blood, taken in connection with sensitization to the hapten diphenylcyclopropenone (DPC). This receptor was identified in a middle-aged man with alopecia areata. Some clones in this sample may be carry-over from other donors' samples. The chain employs TRBV18 and TRBJ1-4; perhaps TRBD1 is the D gene, with 5 bases matching. The CDR3 protein is CASSSGTSGEKLFF. The DNA sequence is given as TGTGCCAGCTCTTCCGGGACCAGCGGAGAAAAACTGTTTTTT.